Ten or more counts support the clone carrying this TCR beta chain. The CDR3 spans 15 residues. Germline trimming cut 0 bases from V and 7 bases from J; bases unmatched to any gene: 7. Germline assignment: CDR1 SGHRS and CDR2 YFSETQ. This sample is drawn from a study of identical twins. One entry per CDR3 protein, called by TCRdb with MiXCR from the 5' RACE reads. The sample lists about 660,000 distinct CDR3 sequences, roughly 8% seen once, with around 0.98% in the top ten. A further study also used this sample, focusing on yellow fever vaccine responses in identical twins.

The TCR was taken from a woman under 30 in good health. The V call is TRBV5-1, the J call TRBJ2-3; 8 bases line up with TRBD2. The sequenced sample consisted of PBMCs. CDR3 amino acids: CASSLGSGGQNTQYF. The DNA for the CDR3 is TGCGCCAGCAGCTTGGGGAGCGGGGGTCAAAATACGCAGTATTTT.